The sequence of this T cell receptor (beta chain) was determined in a study of T cell repertoires in cytomegalovirus infection. At the level of the study: Public TCR beta signatures indicated both CMV infection and matching HLA type.

Trimming at V came to 6 bases and at J to 3 bases, leaving 11 bases not matched to a gene. Germline V lookup: CDR1 MDHEN, CDR2 SYDVKM. The CDR3 contains 15 residues. With respect to this clonotype: What it binds is unknown.

MiXCR was run by TCRdb on the reads, yielding one entry per CDR3 protein. The data contain under 250,000 distinct CDR3 sequences, roughly 6.5% of them singletons. Regarding the study as a whole: HLA-C-restricted CMV-specific TCR beta clonotypes were dominant in the ex vivo response. Individuals carrying CMV plus the relevant HLA were identified by cumulative frequency of public TCR beta families.

Sequenced sample: PBMCs. This receptor was taken from a human donor in good health (CMV status not recorded). Some clones in this sample may be carry-over from other donors' samples. The V call is TRBV28, the J call TRBJ2-7; 7 bases agree with TRBD1. The chain's CDR3 is CASSSLRTGHYEQYF. Written as DNA, the CDR3 is TGTGCCAGCAGCTCCCTTCGGACAGGACACTACGAGCAGTACTTC.